The 31 T cell receptor beta chains below all came from one sample that was sequenced in a study of T-cell reconstitution after alpha-beta-depleted transplantation in children. Unique molecular identifiers were used in preparing the TCRbeta library. TCRdb re-called the PCR reads with MiXCR, one entry per CDR3 protein. The sample yields about 420,000 distinct CDR3 sequences, around 15% seen once. The sequenced sample was PBMCs, mostly from graft donor cells, obtained 360 days after TCRalphabeta/CD19-depleted stem cell transplant. Receptors were obtained from a boy less than two years old who had a stem cell transplant for Wiskott-Aldrich syndrome, so the T cells may come from the graft donor.

The chain has TRBV10-3 and TRBJ2-7; D ambiguous. The CDR3 is made up of 13 amino acids. Trimming left V 0 bases short and J 2 bases short, with 5 bases between. Germline CDR1 ENHRY, CDR2 SYGVKD. CDR3 region: CAISESGPYEQYF. Written as DNA, the CDR3 is TGTGCCATCAGTGAGTCCGGCCCCTACGAGCAGTACTTC.

This clonotype was seen more than once but under ten times. V usage is TRBV4-3 and J usage is TRBJ2-1, with TRBD2 matching over 9 bases. The CDR3 runs 17 residues. V was pared by 1 base and J by 6 bases, with 10 bases of the junction left unmatched. The V gene's germline CDR1 is LGHNA and CDR2 YSLEER. In nucleotides, the CDR3 is TGCGCCAGCAGCCAAGTGGCGGCTAGCGGGAAATTCAATGAGCAGTTCTTC. Its protein is CASSQVAASGKFNEQFF.

This chain connects TRBV12-3 or TRBV12-4 to TRBJ1-6; the match to TRBD1 covers 7 bases. After removal of 6 bases from V and 10 bases from J, the junction contained 9 bases not matched to a gene. The CDR3 loop spans 14 amino acids. The CDR3: CASSTGQVGSPLHF. CDR3 coding DNA: TGTGCCAGCAGCACCGGACAGGTCGGCTCACCCCTCCACTTT.

J is TRBJ2-7 and V is TRBV2; 7 positions match TRBD1. The germline gives CDR1 SNHLY, CDR2 FYNNEI. The CDR3 loop spans 13 amino acids. V shed 5 bases and J 5 bases; nucleotides not matched to a gene: 6. CDR3 sequence (DNA): TGTGCCAGCAGTTACGACAGGGCCCACGAGCAGTACTTC. Protein: CASSYDRAHEQYF.

This clonotype was counted between two and nine times. CDR3 sequence (DNA): TGTGCCAGCGGAACTAGCGGGATGACAGATACGCAGTATTTT. It specifies CASGTSGMTDTQYF. The chain links TRBV25-1 to TRBJ2-3; TRBD2 matches 10 bases. With V trimmed by 8 bases and J by 3 bases, 5 bases remained unmatched. Germline CDR1 MGHDK, CDR2 SYGVNS. The CDR3 extends over 14 amino acids.

This clonotype was seen a handful of times. V usage is TRBV7-9 and J usage is TRBJ2-7; D may be TRBD2 (5 bases). The CDR3 has 15 amino acids. Looked up from germline, CDR1 is SEHNR and CDR2 is FQNEAQ (reference sequence). Trimming took off 1 base at V and 3 bases at J, with 13 bases between the two ends. The CDR3 sequence: CASSLGGLPNYEQYF. DNA of the CDR3: TGTGCCAGCAGCTTAGGAGGGCTACCAAACTACGAGCAGTACTTC. Using reference TRBV7-9 and TRBJ2-7 for the parts outside the CDR3, the full variable domain is DTGVSQNPRHKITKRGQNVTFRCDPISEHNRLYWYRQTLGQGPEFLTYFQNEAQLEKSRLLSDRFSAERPKGSFSTLEIQRTEQGDSAMYLCASSLGGLPNYEQYFGPGTRLTVT.

The chain carries TRBV11-2 and TRBJ2-5, with 16 bases fitting TRBD2. In germline, CDR1 is SGHAT, CDR2 FQNNGV. CDR3 size: 21 residues. Trimming at V came to 1 base and at J to 4 bases, leaving 15 bases not matched to a gene. The CDR3 is CASSLVPTTGTSGGAGETQYF. The CDR3 DNA reads TGTGCCAGCAGCTTAGTCCCGACTACCGGGACTAGCGGGGGGGCGGGAGAGACCCAGTACTTC.

This clonotype was observed at least ten times. This sequence joins TRBV7-2 and TRBJ2-7; D is unresolved. Trimming removed 1 base from V and 0 bases from J, with 7 bases in between. The V gene's germline CDR1 is SGHTA and CDR2 FQGNSA. This CDR3 is 14 amino acids long. The CDR3 coding sequence is TGTGCCAGCAGCTTAGTGGGATTCTCCTACGAGCAGTACTTC. Translating it yields CASSLVGFSYEQYF.

This clonotype was observed a few times. This chain joins TRBV7-6 and TRBJ2-1, with unresolved D. V lost 3 bases, J lost 2 bases, and 11 bases lay in between. Germline assignment: CDR1 SGHVS and CDR2 FNYEAQ. CDR3 length equals 15 residues. This CDR3 is CASSFPRGPYNEQFF. CDR3 nucleotide sequence: TGTGCCAGCAGCTTTCCCCGAGGTCCCTACAATGAGCAGTTCTTC.

This rearrangement joins TRBV10-3 to TRBJ2-5; the D gene is possibly TRBD2 (5 bases). CDR3 length: 15 amino acids. CDR1 is ENHRY and CDR2 is SYGVKD in the germline V gene. V dropped 2 bases and J dropped 4 bases, with 14 bases sitting between them. CDR3 protein: CAISELGGKGETQYF. The CDR3 DNA is TGTGCCATCAGTGAGCTCGGAGGAAAGGGAGAGACCCAGTACTTC.

CDR3 sequence reads: CASSRDRGLTHQYF. CDR3 DNA sequence: TGTGCCAGCAGCCGGGACAGGGGGCTCACTCATCAATACTTC. The chain employs TRBV11-2 and TRBJ2-7, with TRBD1 matching 12 bases. Trimming removed 5 bases from V and 13 bases from J; junction bases left unmatched: 12. This CDR3 contains 14 residues. The germline V gene encodes CDR1 SGHAT and CDR2 FQNNGV.

This chain joins TRBV5-1 and TRBJ2-2; no clear D. Trimming took off 4 bases at V and 4 bases at J, with 14 bases between the two ends. CDR1 SGHRS and CDR2 YFSETQ come from the germline V gene. The CDR3 is made up of 15 amino acids. The CDR3: CASSHRQLGTGELFF. The CDR3 DNA reads TGCGCCAGCAGCCATCGTCAGCTTGGCACCGGGGAGCTGTTTTTT.

This clonotype was seen only a few times. J is TRBJ2-7 and V is TRBV27; TRBD1 is a possible D gene (5 bases). V dropped 7 bases and J dropped 4 bases, with 11 bases sitting between them. Germline loops: CDR1 MNHEY, CDR2 SMNVEV (reference sequence). This CDR3 is built from 12 residues. The CDR3: CASTSAGYEQYF. DNA for the CDR3: TGTGCCAGCACCTCGGCAGGGTACGAGCAGTACTTC.

This clonotype occurred a few times. V and J are TRBV5-1 and TRBJ2-6; D unclear. Germline CDR1 reads SGHRS; CDR2 reads YFSETQ. Trimming left V 6 bases short and J 0 bases short, with 13 bases between. This CDR3 spans 16 amino acids. The CDR3 spells CASTLNPASGANVLTF. The CDR3 DNA reads as TGCGCCAGCACATTGAACCCGGCCTCTGGGGCCAACGTCCTGACTTTC.

This chain links TRBV5-1 with TRBJ2-3; 14 nucleotides agree with TRBD2. Germline trimming cut 5 bases from V and 2 bases from J; bases unmatched to any gene: 4. There are 16 residues in the CDR3. Germline V gene sequence: CDR1 SGHRS, CDR2 YFSETQ. CDR3 sequence reads: CASSPTSGRATDTQYF. DNA of the CDR3: TGCGCCAGCAGTCCGACTAGCGGGAGGGCCACAGATACGCAGTATTTT.

This rearrangement joins TRBV5-1 to TRBJ1-3; D ambiguous. Germline V CDR1 and CDR2: SGHRS, YFSETQ. This CDR3 contains 17 residues. V was clipped by 4 bases and J by 2 bases, with 19 bases between them. The CDR3 DNA is TGCGCCAGCAGCCGAGGGCGAGGGCGCGATCCTGGAAACACCATATATTTT. It is translated as CASSRGRGRDPGNTIYF.

This clonotype occurred many times. This chain connects TRBV15 to TRBJ1-5; D may be TRBD1 (5 bases). CDR3 size: 16 residues. V lost 5 bases and J lost 5, with 19 bases in between. CDR1 and CDR2 (germline): LNHNV, YYDKDF (reference sequence). CDR3 DNA: TGTGCCACCAGCGGCTACACACGCAGGGCCGATCAGCCCCAGCATTTT. This translates into CATSGYTRRADQPQHF. Combining the CDR3 with reference TRBV15 and TRBJ1-5 gives the whole variable domain DAMVIQNPRYQVTQFGKPVTLSCSQTLNHNVMYWYQQKSSQAPKLLFHYYDKDFNNEADTPDNFQSRRPNTSFCFLDIRSPGLGDTAMYLCATSGYTRRADQPQHFGDGTRLSIL.

The rearrangement links TRBV6-2 or TRBV6-3 to TRBJ2-5, with 9 bases fitting TRBD2. V shed 6 bases and J 1 base; nucleotides not matched to a gene: 6. Germline CDR1 MNHEY, CDR2 SVGEGT. The CDR3 covers 15 residues. CDR3 in amino acids: CASRLRGGGQETQYF. Written as DNA, the CDR3 is TGTGCCAGCAGGCTGCGGGGGGGCGGCCAAGAGACCCAGTACTTC.

This sequence joins TRBV2 and TRBJ2-1; 11 positions match TRBD2. Trimming cost V 2 bases and J 11 bases; bases outside gene matches: 5. The germline V gene encodes CDR1 SNHLY and CDR2 FYNNEI. There are 14 residues in the CDR3. In nucleotides, the CDR3 is TGTGCCAGCAGTGAAAAAACTAGCGGGGGTAAGCAGTTCTTC. Protein product: CASSEKTSGGKQFF.

This chain uses TRBV12-3 or TRBV12-4 with TRBJ2-5; unclear D gene. The CDR3 is 14 amino acids. Trimming shortened V by 6 bases and J by 2 bases, and 13 bases separated the two germline ends. Here the CDR3 reads CASSPTWGQETQYF. The DNA of the CDR3 is TGTGCCAGCAGCCCTACTTGGGGTCAAGAGACCCAGTACTTC.

The CDR3 nucleotides read TGTGCCAGCAGCTTCTTTCGGGTTATAGAGGAGCAGTTCTTC. Translation gives CASSFFRVIEEQFF. The rearrangement uses TRBV7-9 and TRBJ2-1; no clear D. Per the germline V gene, CDR1 is SEHNR and CDR2 is FQNEAQ (reference sequence). Trimming shortened V by 3 bases and J by 10 bases, and 16 bases separated the two germline ends. This CDR3 contains 14 residues.

The V and J genes are TRBV20-1 and TRBJ2-7; D is unclear. Germline V lookup: CDR1 DFQATT, CDR2 SNEGSKA (reference sequence). The length of the CDR3 is 12 residues. Trimming took 7 bases from V and 3 from J, leaving 13 bases between them. This CDR3 reads CSVGRKGYEQYF. The CDR3 DNA reads as TGCAGTGTCGGCCGAAAGGGCTACGAGCAGTACTTC.

The chain uses TRBV7-2 and TRBJ2-3; tentatively, D is TRBD1 (5 bases). The germline V and J ends were trimmed by 5 bases and 4 bases, with 10 bases remaining between them. The CDR3 has 13 residues. Germline CDR1 and CDR2: SGHTA and FQGNSA. In DNA form, the CDR3 reads TGTGCCAGCAGCCCCAGGGTCCCAGATACGCAGTATTTT. This codes for CASSPRVPDTQYF.

The table lists this clonotype with a few counts. V gene TRBV7-9 combines with J gene TRBJ2-3; 8 nucleotides match TRBD2. V shed 2 bases, J shed 4 bases, and the junction held 2 bases outside the gene matches. This CDR3 is 14 amino acids long. Germline CDR1 reads SEHNR; CDR2 reads FQNEAQ (reference sequence). The CDR3 loop reads CASSLRLAPDTQYF. In DNA, the CDR3 is TGTGCCAGCAGCTTAAGACTAGCGCCAGATACGCAGTATTTT.

This clonotype was seen a few times. The chain employs TRBV7-9 and TRBJ2-3; 7 bases align to TRBD2. Germline V gene sequence: CDR1 SEHNR, CDR2 FQNEAQ (reference sequence). The CDR3 consists of 14 residues. The V and J ends lost 6 bases and 6 bases, in that order; junction bases with no gene match: 9. The CDR3 DNA sequence: TGTGCCAGCAGACACACCTCCGGGGGGGATACGCAGTATTTT. It codes for CASRHTSGGDTQYF.

CDR3 bases: TGTGCCATCACTCCCCGACAGGGCCCCTACGAGCAGTACTTC. This sequence encodes CAITPRQGPYEQYF. The J gene is TRBJ2-7, the V gene TRBV10-3; 7 positions match TRBD1. Germline V CDR1 and CDR2: ENHRY, SYGVKD. The CDR3 covers 14 residues. J was trimmed by 2 bases and V by 7 bases; bases with no gene match: 8.

The chain is built from TRBV11-1 and TRBJ2-1; the match to TRBD1 covers 10 bases. J gave up 6 bases and V 5 bases, and 19 bases lay outside the gene matches. Germline V gives CDR1 SGHAT, CDR2 FQDESV (reference sequence). The CDR3 length is 19 residues. CDR3 DNA: TGTGCCAGCAGCCTCCGGGACAGGGGCCGGTCGGGACCTCTCAATGAGCAGTTCTTC. It yields the protein CASSLRDRGRSGPLNEQFF.

The V call is TRBV29-1, the J call TRBJ1-1, with TRBD1 identical over 7 bases. Germline V CDR1 and CDR2: SQVTM, ANQGSEA. The CDR3 has 15 residues. The J segment lost 5 bases and the V segment lost 4 bases, leaving 13 bases of the junction unmatched. The DNA of the CDR3 is TGCAGCGTTGTATGGGGCAGGGGGGAATGGACTGAAGCTTTCTTT. It is translated as CSVVWGRGEWTEAFF.

CDR3 sequence (DNA): TGTGCCAGCAGCCCCAGAGGGGGAGGTCCACAGAGCTCCTACAATGAGCAGTTCTTC. Amino acids: CASSPRGGGPQSSYNEQFF. This chain uses TRBV9 with TRBJ2-1; perhaps D is TRBD1 or TRBD2 (6 bases each). The CDR3 consists of 19 residues. Germline CDR1 is SGDLS and CDR2 is YYNGEE. V lost 4 bases and J lost 0, with 23 bases in between.

The V and J genes are TRBV4-3 and TRBJ2-5; 10 bases fit TRBD2. The CDR3 totals 16 residues. The V segment lost 0 bases and the J segment 5 bases; nucleotides outside the gene matches: 6. Per the germline V gene, CDR1 is LGHNA and CDR2 is YSLEER. CDR3 DNA sequence: TGCGCCAGCAGCCAAGATCTGACTAGCGGGTTGGAGACCCAGTACTTC. Translating it yields CASSQDLTSGLETQYF.

This clonotype was recorded many times. The V gene is TRBV5-1, the J gene TRBJ1-4, with 7 positions matching TRBD1. CDR3 length: 15 residues. The germline gives CDR1 SGHRS, CDR2 YFSETQ. The ends lost 0 bases at V and 8 bases at J; junction bases unmatched: 7. CDR3 DNA: TGCGCCAGCAGCTTGGAAACAGGGGTAGGGGAAAAACTGTTTTTT. Protein: CASSLETGVGEKLFF.